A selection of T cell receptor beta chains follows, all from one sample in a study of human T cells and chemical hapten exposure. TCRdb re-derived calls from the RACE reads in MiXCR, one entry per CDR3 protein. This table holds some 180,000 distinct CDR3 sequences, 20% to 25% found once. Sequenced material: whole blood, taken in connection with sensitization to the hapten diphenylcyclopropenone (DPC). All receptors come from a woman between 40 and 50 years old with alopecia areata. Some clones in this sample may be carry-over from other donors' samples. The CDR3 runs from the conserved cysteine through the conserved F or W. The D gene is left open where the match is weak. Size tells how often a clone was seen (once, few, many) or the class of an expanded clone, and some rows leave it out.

CDR3: CAISDLAGVIYNEQFF; DNA: TGTGCCATCAGTGACCTAGCGGGAGTCATCTACAATGAGCAGTTCTTC; J: TRBJ2-1; D: TRBD2; size: .; V: TRBV10-3
CDR3: CASRSGLAGGSYNEQFF; DNA: TGTGCCAGCAGATCCGGACTAGCGGGAGGGTCCTACAATGAGCAGTTCTTC; J: TRBJ2-1; D: TRBD2; size: .; V: TRBV6-2/TRBV6-3
CDR3: CASSQVVTDYYGYTF; DNA: TGTGCCAGCAGCCAAGTGGTAACGGACTACTATGGCTACACCTTC; J: TRBJ1-2; D: .; size: .; V: TRBV3-1
CDR3: CASSLSPYEQYF; DNA: TGTGCCAGCAGCCTTTCCCCCTACGAGCAGTACTTC; J: TRBJ2-7; D: .; size: few; V: TRBV4-2
CDR3: CASSGYHNQPQHF; DNA: TGTGCCAGTTCAGGGTATCACAATCAGCCCCAGCATTTT; J: TRBJ1-5; D: .; size: few; V: TRBV7-9
CDR3: CSVESRGARDRGYTF; DNA: TGCAGTGTCGAGAGTCGGGGGGCGCGGGATCGTGGCTACACCTTC; J: TRBJ1-2; D: .; size: few; V: TRBV20-1
CDR3: CAISASEESSPLHF; DNA: TGTGCCATCAGTGCAAGTGAGGAATCCTCACCCCTCCACTTT; J: TRBJ1-6; D: .; size: few; V: TRBV10-3
CDR3: CSAGRTYEQYF; DNA: TGCAGTGCTGGAAGAACCTACGAGCAGTACTTC; J: TRBJ2-7; D: .; size: .; V: TRBV20-1
CDR3: CASSRYGGAFF; DNA: TGTGCCAGCAGTCGGTACGGCGGGGCTTTCTTT; J: TRBJ1-1; D: .; size: .; V: TRBV28
CDR3: CATSDFRQQFF; DNA: TGTGCCACCAGTGATTTCCGGCAGCAGTTCTTC; J: TRBJ2-1; D: .; size: .; V: TRBV24-1
CDR3: CASSPYQTDEQFF; DNA: TGTGCCAGCAGCCCCTACCAGACCGATGAGCAGTTCTTC; J: TRBJ2-1; D: .; size: few; V: TRBV7-2
CDR3: CASSYASGAGQPQHF; DNA: TGTGCCAGCAGTTACGCGTCAGGGGCAGGTCAGCCCCAGCATTTT; J: TRBJ1-5; D: .; size: .; V: TRBV6-2/TRBV6-3
CDR3: CASSLSWGGPRTDTQYF; DNA: TGTGCCAGCAGTTTATCTTGGGGGGGGCCCCGGACAGATACGCAGTATTTT; J: TRBJ2-3; D: .; size: few; V: TRBV28
CDR3: CASGTPGPNIQYF; DNA: TGTGCCAGCGGAACCCCGGGGCCGAACATTCAGTACTTC; J: TRBJ2-4; D: .; size: few; V: TRBV6-2/TRBV6-3
CDR3: CASSFRTSGGTYEQYF; DNA: TGTGCCAGCAGCTTCCGGACTAGCGGGGGCACCTACGAGCAGTACTTC; J: TRBJ2-7; D: TRBD2; size: many; V: TRBV7-2
CDR3: CASSYPAGWGNQPQHF; DNA: TGTGCCAGCAGTTACCCGGCGGGGTGGGGCAATCAGCCCCAGCATTTT; J: TRBJ1-5; D: .; size: few; V: TRBV6-2/TRBV6-3
CDR3: CASSLGGTGSYEQYF; DNA: TGTGCCAGCAGCTTAGGAGGGACAGGTTCCTACGAGCAGTACTTC; J: TRBJ2-7; D: TRBD1; size: .; V: TRBV7-6